Presented here are 20 T cell receptor beta chains from one specimen sequenced in a study of OX40 agonist ivuxolimab in advanced cancers. The table came from immunoSEQ multiplex PCR; TCRdb's copy has only in-frame clones and leaves some out. The table includes 35,000 to 45,000 clones, roughly 80% detected once. The sequenced sample was CD4+ or CD8+ T cells sorted from blood, obtained in a trial of the OX40 agonist ivuxolimab. These receptor sequences come from an adult with an advanced solid tumor such as melanoma, head and neck, liver or kidney cancer.

This clone showed up just once. V and J are TRBV2 and TRBJ1-5; unclear D gene. The germline gives CDR1 SNHLY, CDR2 FYNNEI. This CDR3 contains 15 residues. V was trimmed by 6 bases and J by 1 base, leaving 13 bases between them. The CDR3 nucleotides read TGTGCCAGCAGGAACTTGGGGTTGAGCAATCAGCCCCAGCATTTT. Translated: CASRNLGLSNQPQHF.

The chain uses TRBV6-6 and TRBJ1-2, with TRBD1 matching over 7 bases. Trimming cost V 2 bases and J 5 bases; bases outside gene matches: 8. The CDR3 runs to 15 residues. Germline V gene data show CDR1 as MNHNY and CDR2 as SVGAGI (reference sequence). This CDR3 is CASSYLTGTEYGYTF. The CDR3 nucleotides read TGTGCCAGCAGTTACCTCACCGGGACAGAGTATGGCTACACCTTC.

This chain joins TRBV29-1 and TRBJ2-3; 7 positions match TRBD1. After removal of 6 bases from V and 14 bases from J, the junction contained 11 bases not matched to a gene. The CDR3 contains 11 residues. Germline V gene lookup returns CDR1 SQVTM and CDR2 ANQGSEA. CDR3 DNA sequence: TGCAGCGTACGAGACAGGGCCGCACCGTATTTT. It encodes CSVRDRAAPYF.

The chain has TRBV19 and TRBJ2-3; 10 nucleotides align to TRBD1. Germline V lookup: CDR1 LNHDA, CDR2 SQIVND (reference sequence). CDR3 length: 15 residues. The J segment lost 1 base and the V segment lost 6 bases, leaving 4 bases of the junction unmatched. In nucleotides, the CDR3 is TGTGCCAGTAGATGGGGGACAGGGGGCACAGATACGCAGTATTTT. This sequence encodes CASRWGTGGTDTQYF.

The chain carries TRBV2 and TRBJ2-7, with a weak D call TRBD1 (6 bases). Trimming left V 4 bases short and J 2 bases short, with 12 bases between. CDR1 SNHLY and CDR2 FYNNEI come from the germline V gene. CDR3 length equals 14 residues. CDR3 residues: CASSVRQVPYEQYF. CDR3 nucleotide sequence: TGTGCCAGCAGTGTCAGACAGGTACCCTACGAGCAGTACTTC.

This chain links TRBV30 with TRBJ2-3; D gene ambiguous. Germline V gene data show CDR1 as GTSNPN and CDR2 as SVGIG (reference sequence). The CDR3 runs to 12 residues. Trimming removed 4 bases from V and 1 base from J, with 6 bases in between. Written as DNA, the CDR3 is TGTGCCTGGAATTTGCGCACAGATACGCAGTATTTT. Amino acids: CAWNLRTDTQYF.

V usage is TRBV25-1 and J usage is TRBJ2-4, with a weak D call TRBD1 (5 bases). V was pared by 4 bases and J by 6 bases, with 13 bases between. This CDR3 contains 14 residues. Germline V gene sequence: CDR1 MGHDK, CDR2 SYGVNS. CDR3 sequence reads: CASSVPARGNIQYF. The CDR3 coding sequence is TGTGCCAGCAGTGTTCCGGCAAGGGGAAACATTCAGTACTTC.

The chain employs TRBV6-5 and TRBJ1-3; D is uncertain. The V gene lost 7 bases and the J gene lost 2 bases, with 9 bases spanning the gap. The CDR3 contains 13 residues. The V gene's germline CDR1 is MNHEY and CDR2 SVGAGI. Here the CDR3 reads CASNQSPGNTIYF. In DNA, the CDR3 is TGTGCCAGCAACCAGTCTCCTGGAAACACCATATATTTT.

The chain carries TRBV7-2 and TRBJ1-5, with TRBD1 matching 8 bases. There are 14 residues in the CDR3. Germline-derived CDR1 and CDR2 are SGHTA and FQGNSA. V trimming: 5 bases; J trimming: 4 bases; junction bases outside the gene matches: 4. This chain's CDR3 is CASSRTGKNQPQHF. CDR3 nucleotide sequence: TGTGCCAGCAGCCGGACAGGGAAGAATCAGCCCCAGCATTTT.

The chain employs TRBV7-3 and TRBJ2-3; TRBD2 aligns across 9 bases. Unmatched junction bases numbered 10, after V lost 5 bases and J lost 4 bases. The CDR3 has 16 residues. Germline loops: CDR1 SGHTA, CDR2 FQGTGA. The CDR3: CASSPRLAASPDTQYF. CDR3 DNA sequence: TGTGCCAGCAGCCCTAGACTAGCGGCCTCCCCAGATACGCAGTATTTT. The full variable domain, in which reference TRBV7-3 and TRBJ2-3 provide the parts outside the CDR3, is GAGVSQTPSNKVTEKGKYVELRCDPISGHTALYWYRQSLGQGPEFLIYFQGTGAADDSGLPNDRFFAVRPEGSVSTLKIQRTERGDSAVYLCASSPRLAASPDTQYFGPGTRLTVL.

The chain employs TRBV7-6 and TRBJ2-7; TRBD2 is a possible D gene (5 bases). Germline V gives CDR1 SGHVS, CDR2 FNYEAQ. Trimming took 0 bases from V and 2 from J, leaving 14 bases between them. This CDR3 comprises 16 residues. The CDR3 coding sequence is TGTGCCAGCAGCTTAGCATCCCCGGGGTCACCCTACGAGCAGTACTTC. Amino acid sequence: CASSLASPGSPYEQYF.

The chain employs TRBV15 and TRBJ2-3; 10 bases match TRBD2. The junction had 6 bases not matched to a gene; V was cut back by 1 base and J by 5 bases. Germline assignment: CDR1 LNHNV and CDR2 YYDKDF (reference sequence). This CDR3 is 16 amino acids long. The CDR3 DNA reads as TGTGCCACCAGCAGAGGCCTAGCGGGAGATTTAGATACGCAGTATTTT. This sequence encodes CATSRGLAGDLDTQYF.

This chain uses TRBV30 with TRBJ1-6; D unclear. The CDR3 has 13 residues. V dropped 5 bases and J dropped 0 bases, with 5 bases sitting between them. Germline-derived CDR1 and CDR2 are GTSNPN and SVGIG (reference sequence). The CDR3 protein is CAWQSSYNSPLHF. As DNA, the CDR3 is TGTGCCTGGCAAAGCTCCTATAATTCACCCCTCCACTTT.

V and J are TRBV5-6 and TRBJ1-3, with D perhaps TRBD1 (5 bases). The CDR3 spans 17 residues. Trimming took off 0 bases at V and 0 bases at J, with 13 bases between the two ends. CDR1 and CDR2 from the germline V gene are SGHDT and YYEEEE. CDR3 nucleotides: TGTGCCAGCAGCTTGGGGTCAGGGTTCTCCTCTGGAAACACCATATATTTT. Translating gives CASSLGSGFSSGNTIYF.

CDR3 loop: CASSLRGPYNEQFF. CDR3 in DNA: TGTGCCAGCAGCTTGCGGGGCCCCTACAATGAGCAGTTCTTC. The J gene is TRBJ2-1, the V gene TRBV7-3, with D maybe TRBD2 (6 bases). V lost 3 bases, J lost 2 bases, and 8 bases lay in between. CDR3 length equals 14 residues. Germline V gene lookup returns CDR1 SGHTA and CDR2 FQGTGA.

This clone has only a few counts. The chain is built from TRBV6-5 and TRBJ2-2; TRBD2 agrees at 7 bases. Trimming took 6 bases from V and 0 from J; bases not matched to a gene: 4. The CDR3 has 15 residues. Per the germline V gene, CDR1 is MNHEY and CDR2 is SVGAGI. CDR3 protein: CASRQSGTNTGELFF. The CDR3 DNA is TGTGCCAGCAGGCAAAGCGGGACGAACACCGGGGAGCTGTTTTTT.

The chain combines TRBV7-3 with TRBJ2-1; TRBD2 matches at 10 bases. Germline assignment: CDR1 SGHTA and CDR2 FQGTGA. V lost 4 bases to trimming and J lost 0 bases; unmatched junction nucleotides: 6. CDR3 length equals 17 residues. CDR3 loop: CASSSPASGSSYNEQFF. CDR3 nucleotides: TGTGCCAGCAGCTCCCCCGCTAGCGGGAGCTCCTACAATGAGCAGTTCTTC.

CDR3 sequence (DNA): TGTGCCTGGAGGTCAAACAGGGCTTGGGGCTACACCTTC. This encodes CAWRSNRAWGYTF. J is TRBJ1-2 and V is TRBV30, with D perhaps TRBD1 (6 bases). The V and J ends lost 3 bases and 8 bases respectively, with 16 bases between them. The germline V gene encodes CDR1 GTSNPN and CDR2 SVGIG (reference sequence). This CDR3 is built from 13 residues.

This clone was counted between two and nine times. V is TRBV25-1 and J is TRBJ2-5, with 10 bases fitting TRBD1. Germline loops: CDR1 MGHDK, CDR2 SYGVNS. Trimming removed 6 bases from V and 9 bases from J; junction bases left unmatched: 7. CDR3 size: 13 residues. The DNA of the CDR3 is TGTGCCAGCAGCGGGGACAGGGGACCGTCCCAGTACTTC. Amino acids: CASSGDRGPSQYF.

The rearrangement links TRBV2 to TRBJ2-1, with unresolved D. CDR1 is SNHLY and CDR2 is FYNNEI in the germline V gene. This CDR3 spans 15 amino acids. V was trimmed by 7 bases and J by 0 bases, leaving 13 bases between them. CDR3 nucleotides: TGTGCCAGCACCGGCTCTCCCAGCTCCTACAATGAGCAGTTCTTC. This gives the protein CASTGSPSSYNEQFF.